The TCR beta chain described here comes from a study of blood T cell repertoires in COVID-19. Study context: Italy, Spain and the United States were the sources of the convalescent and acute COVID-19 samples. The analysed material was cDNA or gDNA that came from T cells, B-cell-depleted T cells, or PBMCs.

CDR1 SGHRS and CDR2 YFSETQ come from the germline V gene. V lost 0 bases and J lost 4; bases outside the gene matches: 6. There are 15 residues in the CDR3. Clones were sequenced by immunoSEQ multiplex PCR, and TCRdb holds only the in-frame ones, with some missing. Among 400,000 to 450,000 clones listed, around 88% were seen once. Sequencing was performed on peripheral blood. V usage is TRBV5-1 and J usage is TRBJ1-2, with 7 bases fitting TRBD1. The sequence was collected from a woman between 45 and 60 years old with COVID-19, enrolled during active disease. CDR3 nucleotides: TGCGCCAGCAGCTTGGACAGGGGCCTCCTCTATGGCTACACCTTC. Translated, it gives CASSLDRGLLYGYTF.